One T cell receptor beta chain is described in this entry. The antigen is undetermined. The data derive from a study of T-cell reconstitution after alpha-beta-depleted transplantation in children. A library of TCRbeta sequences, prepared with unique molecular identifiers, was generated. TCRdb independently ran MiXCR on the PCR reads; one entry per CDR3 protein. This repertoire shows about a million distinct CDR3 sequences, around 30% found once; its top ten account for about 28%. The study's findings and limits: Surviving recipient cells, namely T cells and thymic progenitors, were the source of high day-60 TCRbeta diversity in some patients. One year after transplant, T-cell counts and diversity came mostly from newly produced T cells.

The CDR3 sequence is 15 residues long. V gave up 0 bases and J gave up 8 bases, with 15 bases separating them. Germline V lookup: CDR1 SGHRS, CDR2 YFSETQ. This rearrangement joins TRBV5-1 to TRBJ2-1; maybe TRBD1 (7 bases). This TCR derives from a boy in the first two years of life who had a stem cell transplant for SCID, so the T cells may come from the graft donor. Sequencing used PBMCs, mostly from graft donor cells, obtained 360 days after TCRalphabeta/CD19-depleted stem cell transplant. The CDR3: CASSLGTDREDEQFF. The CDR3 coding sequence is TGCGCCAGCAGCTTGGGGACCGACAGGGAGGATGAGCAGTTCTTC.